The source of this T cell receptor (beta chain) is a study of cytomegalovirus exposure and HLA in healthy donors. Overall study findings and caveats: A later analysis associated roughly 15,000 TCR beta sequences with HLA alleles at a 0.05 false discovery rate. Likely technical artifact: a cluster of highly shared sequence variants.

PCR involved 60 Vbeta and 13 Jbeta primers. Data came from immunoSEQ multiplex PCR; TCRdb stores just in-frame clones and leaves some out. The sample gives 150,000 to 200,000 clones, roughly 80% of which show up once; 1% to 1.5% is in the top ten. This CDR3 contains 12 residues. V was pared by 5 bases and J by 7 bases, with 5 bases of the junction left unmatched. Germline V CDR1 and CDR2: MNHNY, SVGAGI (reference sequence). Points on this clone: Its cognate antigen is unknown.

The receptor's source is a man aged 45-65 years in good health and CMV-seropositive. The sample taken for sequencing was PBMCs. This sequence joins TRBV6-6 and TRBJ2-7; 7 nucleotides line up with TRBD1. The chain's CDR3 is CASSTTGMEQYF. The CDR3 DNA follows: TGTGCCAGCAGTACGACAGGGATGGAGCAGTACTTC.